This T cell receptor beta chain was obtained from a study of T cell responses to AZD1222 COVID-19 vaccine. V lost 3 bases, J lost 8 bases, and 4 bases stayed unmatched. The CDR3 extends over 13 amino acids. From germline, CDR1 is SNHLY and CDR2 FYNNEI. Findings and caveats of the study: With two AZD1222 doses given, Spike-specific TCR breadth and depth both rose.

The method was immunoSEQ multiplex PCR; TCRdb's version includes in-frame clones alone and lacks a portion of them. The repertoire includes fewer than 200,000 clones, 88% of them detected once, and around 4.5% sits in the top ten. Worth noting for this clone: What it binds is unknown.

V gene TRBV2 combines with J gene TRBJ2-1; 7 bases map to TRBD2. The material sequenced was peripheral blood, taken 28 days after the second AZD1222 dose. This receptor was taken from an adult who received the AZD1222 COVID-19 vaccine. CDR3 sequence (DNA): TGTGCCAGCAGTGACGGGGGGTGGGATGAGCAGTTCTTC. Residues: CASSDGGWDEQFF.